Described below is a single T cell receptor (beta chain) sequence and its context. The sample comes from a study of blood T cell repertoires in COVID-19. For the study at large: From the United States, Italy and Spain came samples of acute and convalescent COVID-19. In each case, the material was cDNA or gDNA derived from T cells, B-cell-depleted T cells, or PBMCs.

Clones were read by immunoSEQ multiplex PCR, and TCRdb kept only the in-frame ones, dropping some. The repertoire holds 35,000 to 55,000 clones, with 82% as singletons. This sequence originates from a woman in her 70s with acute or convalescent COVID-19. The sequenced material came from peripheral blood.

CDR3 residues: CASNTGTLNNQPQHF. Here the CDR3 DNA reads TGTGCCAGCAATACAGGAACTTTGAACAATCAGCCCCAGCATTTT. The genes are TRBV6-5 and TRBJ1-5; tentative D call: TRBD1 (5 bases). The V gene lost 7 bases and the J gene lost 3 bases, with 16 bases spanning the gap. The CDR3 length is 15 residues. The germline gives CDR1 MNHEY, CDR2 SVGAGI.